This TCR beta chain is from a study of T cells in Graves' hyperthyroidism and ophthalmopathy. The V gene end was trimmed by 5 bases and the J gene end by 3 bases; junction bases not matched to a gene: 8. The CDR3 runs 15 residues. Germline CDR1 SEHNR, CDR2 FQNEAQ (reference sequence). RNA transcripts served as the template for amplifying TCR beta CDR3 regions. In the first-round RT-PCR of the TCR CDR3, the HTBI primer set was used. TCRdb independently ran MiXCR on the multiplex PCR reads; one entry per CDR3 protein. This sample yields hundreds of thousands of distinct CDR3 sequences, of which around 15% are seen a single time; about 12% belongs to the top ten. There are many counts of this clonotype.

The specimen was blood. The sequence was collected from a woman aged 45 to 65 with Graves' ophthalmopathy. The chain couples TRBV7-9 to TRBJ2-5; 8 bases agree with TRBD2. The CDR3 loop reads CASSPGLVKEETQYF. As DNA, the CDR3 is TGTGCCAGCAGCCCGGGACTAGTTAAGGAAGAGACCCAGTACTTC.